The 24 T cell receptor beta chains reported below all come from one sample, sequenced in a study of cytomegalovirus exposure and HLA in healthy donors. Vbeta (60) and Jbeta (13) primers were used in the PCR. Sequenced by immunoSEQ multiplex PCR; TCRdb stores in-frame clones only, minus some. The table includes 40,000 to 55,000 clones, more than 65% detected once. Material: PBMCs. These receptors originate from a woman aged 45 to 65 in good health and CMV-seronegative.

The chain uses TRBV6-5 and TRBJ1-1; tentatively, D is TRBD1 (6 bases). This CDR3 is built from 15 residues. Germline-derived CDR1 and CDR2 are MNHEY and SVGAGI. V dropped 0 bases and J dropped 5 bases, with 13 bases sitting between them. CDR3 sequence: CASSYSDTGSTEAFF. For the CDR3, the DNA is TGTGCCAGCAGTTACTCGGATACAGGGTCTACTGAAGCTTTCTTT.

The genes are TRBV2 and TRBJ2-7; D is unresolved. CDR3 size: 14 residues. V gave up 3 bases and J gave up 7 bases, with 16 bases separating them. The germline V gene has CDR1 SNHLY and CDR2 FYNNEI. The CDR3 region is CASSDNRFGTEQYF. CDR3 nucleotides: TGTGCCAGCAGTGACAACCGCTTCGGTACGGAGCAGTACTTC.

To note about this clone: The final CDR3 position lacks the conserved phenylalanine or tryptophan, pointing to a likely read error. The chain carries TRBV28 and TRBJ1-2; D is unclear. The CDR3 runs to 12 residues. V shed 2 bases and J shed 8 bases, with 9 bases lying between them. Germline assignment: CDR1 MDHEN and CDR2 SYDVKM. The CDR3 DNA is TGTGCCAGCAGTTTAAGCCTACTGGGCTACACCGTC. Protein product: CASSLSLLGYTV.

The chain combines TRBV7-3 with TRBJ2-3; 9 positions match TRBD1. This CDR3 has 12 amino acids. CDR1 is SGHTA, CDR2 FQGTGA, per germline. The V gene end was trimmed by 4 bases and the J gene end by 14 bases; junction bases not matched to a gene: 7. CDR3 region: CASSSGTGWMYF. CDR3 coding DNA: TGTGCCAGCAGCTCCGGGACAGGGTGGATGTATTTT. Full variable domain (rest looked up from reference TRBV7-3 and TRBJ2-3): GAGVSQTPSNKVTEKGKYVELRCDPISGHTALYWYRQSLGQGPEFLIYFQGTGAADDSGLPNDRFFAVRPEGSVSTLKIQRTERGDSAVYLCASSSGTGWMYFGPGTRLTVL.

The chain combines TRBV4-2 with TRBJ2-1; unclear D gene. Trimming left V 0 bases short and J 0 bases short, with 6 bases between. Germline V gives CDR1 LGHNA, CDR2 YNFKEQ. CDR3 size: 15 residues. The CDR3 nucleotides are TGTGCCAGCAGCCAAGACACGAGCTCCTACAATGAGCAGTTCTTC. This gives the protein CASSQDTSSYNEQFF.

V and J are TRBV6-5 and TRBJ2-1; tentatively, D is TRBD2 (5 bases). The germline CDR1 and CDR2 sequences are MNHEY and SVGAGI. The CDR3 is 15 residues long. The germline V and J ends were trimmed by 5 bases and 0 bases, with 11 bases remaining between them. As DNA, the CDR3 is TGTGCCAGCAGTCCGCGGGCGGACTCCTACAATGAGCAGTTCTTC. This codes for CASSPRADSYNEQFF.

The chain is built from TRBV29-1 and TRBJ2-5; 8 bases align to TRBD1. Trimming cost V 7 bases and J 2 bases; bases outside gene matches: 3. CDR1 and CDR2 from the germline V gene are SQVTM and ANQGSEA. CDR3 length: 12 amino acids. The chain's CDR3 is CSGTGSQETQYF. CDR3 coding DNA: TGCAGCGGGACAGGGTCTCAAGAGACCCAGTACTTC.

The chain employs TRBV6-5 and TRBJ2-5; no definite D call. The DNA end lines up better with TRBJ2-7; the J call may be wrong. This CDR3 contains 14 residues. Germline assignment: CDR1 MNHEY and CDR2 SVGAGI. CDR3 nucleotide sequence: TGTGCCAGCAGTTACTCGGGCGACCGCTACGAGCAGTACTTC. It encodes CASSYSGDRYEQYF.

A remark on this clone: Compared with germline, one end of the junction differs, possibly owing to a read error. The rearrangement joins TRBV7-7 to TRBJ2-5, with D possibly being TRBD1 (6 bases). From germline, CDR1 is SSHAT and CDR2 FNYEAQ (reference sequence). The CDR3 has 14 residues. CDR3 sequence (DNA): TGTGCTAGCAGTCCATTGGGGGCGGCGGAGACCCAGTACTTC. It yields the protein CASSPLGAAETQYF.

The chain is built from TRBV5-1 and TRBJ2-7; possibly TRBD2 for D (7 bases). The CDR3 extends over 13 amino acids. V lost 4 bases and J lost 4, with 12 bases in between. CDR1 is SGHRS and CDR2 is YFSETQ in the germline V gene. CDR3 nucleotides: TGCGCCAGCAGCCCACAGGGAGGGTACGAGCAGTACTTC. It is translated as CASSPQGGYEQYF.

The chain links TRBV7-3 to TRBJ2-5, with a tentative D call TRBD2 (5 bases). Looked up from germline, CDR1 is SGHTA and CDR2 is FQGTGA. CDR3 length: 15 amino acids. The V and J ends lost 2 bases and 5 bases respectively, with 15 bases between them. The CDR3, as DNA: TGTGCCAGCAGCTTAGTTACGGGATCTGGGGAGACCCAGTACTTC. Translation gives CASSLVTGSGETQYF. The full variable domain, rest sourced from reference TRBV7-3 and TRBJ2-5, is GAGVSQTPSNKVTEKGKYVELRCDPISGHTALYWYRQSLGQGPEFLIYFQGTGAADDSGLPNDRFFAVRPEGSVSTLKIQRTERGDSAVYLCASSLVTGSGETQYFGPGTRLLVL.

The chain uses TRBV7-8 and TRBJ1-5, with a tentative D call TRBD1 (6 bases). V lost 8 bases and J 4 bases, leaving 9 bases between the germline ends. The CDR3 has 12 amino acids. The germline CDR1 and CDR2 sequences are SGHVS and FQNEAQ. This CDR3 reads CASGTGNQPQHF. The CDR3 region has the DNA TGTGCCAGCGGCACAGGGAATCAGCCCCAGCATTTT.

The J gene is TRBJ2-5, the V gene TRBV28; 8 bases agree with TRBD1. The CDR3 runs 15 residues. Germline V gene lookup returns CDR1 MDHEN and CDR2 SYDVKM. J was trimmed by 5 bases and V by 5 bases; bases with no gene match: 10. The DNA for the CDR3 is TGTGCCAGCAGTCTCCCCCAGGGGGCAGGTGAGACCCAGTACTTC. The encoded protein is CASSLPQGAGETQYF. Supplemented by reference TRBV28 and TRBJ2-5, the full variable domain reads DVKVTQSSRYLVKRTGEKVFLECVQDMDHENMFWYRQDPGLGLRLIYFSYDVKMKEKGDIPEGYSVSREKKERFSLILESASTNQTSMYLCASSLPQGAGETQYFGPGTRLLVL.

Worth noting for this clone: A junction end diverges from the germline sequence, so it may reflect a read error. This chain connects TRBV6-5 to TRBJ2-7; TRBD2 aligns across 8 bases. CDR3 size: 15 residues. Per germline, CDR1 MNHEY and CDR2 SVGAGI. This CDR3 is CASSYSLAGSYERYF. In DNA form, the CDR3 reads TGTGCCAGCAGTTACTCGCTAGCGGGCTCCTACGAGCGGTACTTC.

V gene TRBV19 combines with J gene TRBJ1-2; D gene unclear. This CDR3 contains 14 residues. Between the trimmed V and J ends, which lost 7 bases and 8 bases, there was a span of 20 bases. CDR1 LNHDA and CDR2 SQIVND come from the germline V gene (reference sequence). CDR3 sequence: CASKEGPGVPGYTF. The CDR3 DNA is TGTGCCAGTAAGGAGGGCCCCGGGGTACCGGGCTACACCTTC.

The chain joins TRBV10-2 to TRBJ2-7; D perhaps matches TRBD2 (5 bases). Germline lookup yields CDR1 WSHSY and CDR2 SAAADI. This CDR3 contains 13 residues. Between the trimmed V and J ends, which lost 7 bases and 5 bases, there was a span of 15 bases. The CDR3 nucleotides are TGCGCCAGCACCGAACGGGGATCTCACGAGCAGTACTTC. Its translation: CASTERGSHEQYF.

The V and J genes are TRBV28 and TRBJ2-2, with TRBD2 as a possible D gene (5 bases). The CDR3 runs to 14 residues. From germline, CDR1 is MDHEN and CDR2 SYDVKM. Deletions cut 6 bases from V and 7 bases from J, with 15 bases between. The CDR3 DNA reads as TGTGCCAGCAGGAGGGCGTTGGATGGCGGGGAGCTGTTTTTT. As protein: CASRRALDGGELFF.

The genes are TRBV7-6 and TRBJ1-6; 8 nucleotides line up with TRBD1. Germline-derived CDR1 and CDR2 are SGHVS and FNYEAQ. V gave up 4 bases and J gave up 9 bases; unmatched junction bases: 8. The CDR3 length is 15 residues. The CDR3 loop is CASSSAGQGFSPLHF. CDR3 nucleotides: TGTGCCAGCAGCTCCGCTGGACAGGGTTTTTCACCCCTCCACTTT.

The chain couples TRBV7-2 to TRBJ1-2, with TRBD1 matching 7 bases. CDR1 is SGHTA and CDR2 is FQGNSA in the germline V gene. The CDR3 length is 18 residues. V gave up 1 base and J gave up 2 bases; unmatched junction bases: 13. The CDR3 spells CASSLVRGSGTENYGYTF. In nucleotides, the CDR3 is TGTGCCAGCAGCTTAGTTAGGGGTTCGGGGACAGAAAACTATGGCTACACCTTC. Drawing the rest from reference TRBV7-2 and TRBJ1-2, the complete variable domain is GAGVSQSPSNKVTEKGKDVELRCDPISGHTALYWYRQSLGQGLEFLIYFQGNSAPDKSGLPSDRFSAERTGGSVSTLTIQRTQQEDSAVYLCASSLVRGSGTENYGYTFGSGTRLTVV.

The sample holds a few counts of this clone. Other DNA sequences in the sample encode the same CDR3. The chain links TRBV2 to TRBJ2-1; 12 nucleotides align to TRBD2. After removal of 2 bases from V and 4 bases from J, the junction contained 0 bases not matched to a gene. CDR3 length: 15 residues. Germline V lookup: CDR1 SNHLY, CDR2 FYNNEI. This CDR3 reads CASSELAGGYNEQFF. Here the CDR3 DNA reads TGTGCCAGCAGTGAACTAGCGGGAGGGTACAATGAGCAGTTCTTC. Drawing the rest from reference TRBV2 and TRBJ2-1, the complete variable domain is EPEVTQTPSHQVTQMGQEVILRCVPISNHLYFYWYRQILGQKVEFLVSFYNNEISEKSEIFDDQFSVERPDGSNFTLKIRSTKLEDSAMYFCASSELAGGYNEQFFGPGTRLTVL.

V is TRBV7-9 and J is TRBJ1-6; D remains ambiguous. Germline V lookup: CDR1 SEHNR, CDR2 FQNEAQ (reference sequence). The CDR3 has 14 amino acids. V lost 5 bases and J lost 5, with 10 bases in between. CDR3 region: CASSLDTDNSPLHF. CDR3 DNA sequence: TGTGCCAGCAGCCTAGACACCGATAATTCACCCCTCCACTTT.

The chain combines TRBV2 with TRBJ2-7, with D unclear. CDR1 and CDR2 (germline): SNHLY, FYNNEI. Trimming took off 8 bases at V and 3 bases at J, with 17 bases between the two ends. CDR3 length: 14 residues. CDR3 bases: TGTGCCAGCGCCCACCCGGGTCTCAACTACGAGCAGTACTTC. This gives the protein CASAHPGLNYEQYF.

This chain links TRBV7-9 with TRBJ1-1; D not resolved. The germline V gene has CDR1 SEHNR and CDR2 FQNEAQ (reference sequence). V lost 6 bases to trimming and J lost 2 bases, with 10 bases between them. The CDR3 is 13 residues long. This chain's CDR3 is CASRSGPNTEAFF. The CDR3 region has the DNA TGTGCCAGCAGATCGGGTCCTAACACTGAAGCTTTCTTT.

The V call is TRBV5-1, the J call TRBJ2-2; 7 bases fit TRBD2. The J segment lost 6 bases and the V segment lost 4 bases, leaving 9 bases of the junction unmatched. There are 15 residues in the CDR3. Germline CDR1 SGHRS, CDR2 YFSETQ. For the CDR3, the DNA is TGCGCCAGCAGCCCCGGACTAGTAATTTCCGGGGAGCTGTTTTTT. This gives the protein CASSPGLVISGELFF.